Listed below are T cell receptor beta chains from one sample, sequenced in a study of cytomegalovirus exposure and HLA in healthy donors. The method was immunoSEQ multiplex PCR; TCRdb's version includes in-frame clones alone and lacks a portion of them. The sample lists about 200,000 clones, around 77% occurring once. The specimen was PBMCs. The receptor source for this set is a woman aged 30 to 39 in good health and CMV-seronegative. The CDR3 runs from the conserved cysteine through the conserved F or W. A D gene is named only where the DNA matches it firmly. Rows give clone size only sometimes, using once, few, many, or a class for an expanded clone.

J gene | D gene | V gene | clone size | CDR3 protein | CDR3 DNA
TRBJ2-7 | TRBD1 | TRBV2 | NA | CASSETPGTAAWLGQYF | TGTGCCAGCAGTGAAACGCCCGGGACAGCAGCGTGGCTTGGGCAGTACTTC
TRBJ2-3 | TRBD2 | TRBV7-2 | NA | CASSWRPGLAGGGTDTQYF | TGTGCCAGCAGCTGGCGTCCGGGACTAGCGGGAGGGGGCACAGATACGCAGTATTTT
TRBJ1-2 | NA | TRBV28 | NA | CASSPAVGGNYGYTF | TGTGCCAGCAGTCCCGCCGTGGGGGGAAACTATGGCTACACCTTC
TRBJ2-7 | TRBD2 | TRBV6-5 | once | CASSRTSLTYEQYF | TGTGCCAGCAGTCGGACTAGCCTAACCTACGAGCAGTACTTC
TRBJ1-2 | NA | TRBV18 | NA | CASSPETGGYTF | TGTGCCAGCTCACCGGAGACAGGTGGCTACACCTTC
TRBJ1-1 | NA | TRBV6-1 | few | CASRFTGYDTEAFF | TGTGCCAGCAGATTTACAGGTTACGACACTGAAGCTTTCTTT
TRBJ2-7 | NA | TRBV7-9 | NA | CASSFASYEQYF | TGTGCCAGCAGCTTCGCGTCCTACGAGCAGTACTTC
TRBJ1-5 | NA | TRBV18 | NA | CASSPYREAQGNQPQHF | TGTGCCAGCTCACCCTACCGGGAGGCTCAGGGCAATCAGCCCCAGCATTTT
TRBJ2-1 | NA | TRBV6-5 | NA | CASTRNNEQFF | TGTGCCAGCACGCGTAACAATGAGCAGTTCTTC
TRBJ2-2 | TRBD1 | TRBV18 | few | CASSWTGNTGELFF | TGTGCCAGCTCATGGACAGGGAACACCGGGGAGCTGTTTTTT
TRBJ1-3 | NA | TRBV6-6 | NA | CASRSGGGSGNTIYF | TGTGCCAGCCGCTCGGGCGGCGGGTCTGGAAACACCATATATTTT
TRBJ2-3 | NA | TRBV6-1 | NA | CASSPDNTDTQYF | TGTGCCAGCAGTCCGGACAACACAGATACGCAGTATTTT
TRBJ1-2 | TRBD1 | TRBV5-1 | NA | CASSFPTGQGWDYGYTF | TGCGCCAGCAGCTTTCCCACGGGACAGGGATGGGACTATGGCTACACCTTC
TRBJ2-7 | NA | TRBV25-1 | NA | CASSGGTLTGYEQYF | TGTGCCAGCAGTGGGGGGACTCTAACAGGCTACGAGCAGTACTTC
TRBJ1-2 | NA | TRBV4-1 | NA | CASSQDPSGHVGYPF | TGCGCCAGCAGCCAAGATCCCTCAGGACATGTTGGCTACCCCTTC
TRBJ2-2 | NA | TRBV19 | once | CASSIKTGITGELFF | TGTGCCAGTAGTATAAAAACAGGGATAACCGGGGAGCTGTTTTTT
TRBJ2-5 | TRBD2 | TRBV4-1 | NA | CASSQDGRARGETQYF | TGCGCCAGCAGCCAAGATGGGAGGGCACGGGGGGAGACCCAGTACTTC